Sequencing of this T cell receptor beta chain was carried out in a study of T cells in Graves' hyperthyroidism and ophthalmopathy. Study summary: Blood was drawn when the patient was first diagnosed and still untreated. Study outcomes and limitations: In validation, the model predicted ophthalmopathy. These predictions came a median roughly 6 months before onset.

This clonotype was found a few times. Its specificity is not known. This CDR3 is built from 14 residues. V shed 2 bases and J 3 bases; nucleotides not matched to a gene: 4. CDR1 is MNHEY, CDR2 SMNVEV, per germline (reference sequence). RNA transcripts provided the source from which TCR beta CDR3 regions were amplified. The primer set for the first-round RT-PCR of the TCR CDR3 was HTBI. TCRdb reprocessed the multiplex PCR reads via MiXCR and lists one record per CDR3 protein. The repertoire holds fewer than 600,000 distinct CDR3 sequences, with 13% to 15% as singletons. Stability of Graves' hyperthyroidism was defined as absent ophthalmopathy progression within 18 months.

Sequenced material: blood. The chain is built from TRBV27 and TRBJ2-7; 7 positions match TRBD2. The sequence was obtained from a woman aged 18-30 years with Graves' hyperthyroidism. In DNA, the CDR3 is TGTGCCAGCAGTTTAGCGGGAGTTGGCTACGAGCAGTACTTC. It codes for CASSLAGVGYEQYF.